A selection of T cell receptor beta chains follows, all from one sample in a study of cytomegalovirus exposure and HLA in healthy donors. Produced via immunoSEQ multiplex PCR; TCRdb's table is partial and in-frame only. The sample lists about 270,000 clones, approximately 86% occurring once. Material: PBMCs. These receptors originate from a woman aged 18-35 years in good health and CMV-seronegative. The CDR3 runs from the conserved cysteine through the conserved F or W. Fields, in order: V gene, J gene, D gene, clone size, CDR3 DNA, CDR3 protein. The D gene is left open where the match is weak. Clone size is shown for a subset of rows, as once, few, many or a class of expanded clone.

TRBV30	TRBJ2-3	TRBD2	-	TGTGCCTGGACCACGAATGCGGGGGTGACAGATACGCAGTATTTT	CAWTTNAGVTDTQYF
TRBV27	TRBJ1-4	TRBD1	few	TGTGCCAGCACCCCGACAGGGGGCGCGGGAAAACTGTTTTTT	CASTPTGGAGKLFF
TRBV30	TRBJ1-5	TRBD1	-	TGTGCCTGGAGTGTCAGGGGGAATCAGCCCCAGCATTTT	CAWSVRGNQPQHF
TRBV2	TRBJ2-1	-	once	TGTGCCAGCAGGGCCGGGACTCTTTACAATGAGCAGTTCTTC	CASRAGTLYNEQFF
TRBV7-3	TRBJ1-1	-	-	TGTGCCAGCAGCTTGATGGCGGACACTGAAGCTTTCTTT	CASSLMADTEAFF
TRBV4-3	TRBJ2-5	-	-	TGCGCCAGCAGCCAAGTTGTGGAGGAGACCCAGTACTTC	CASSQVVEETQYF
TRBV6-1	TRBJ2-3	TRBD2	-	TGTGCCAGCAGTGAAGACGGGGGGAGCACAGATACGCAGTATTTT	CASSEDGGSTDTQYF
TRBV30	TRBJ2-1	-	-	TGTGCCTGGAGTGTCAAAGCGGATCTCTACAATGAGCAGTTCTTC	CAWSVKADLYNEQFF
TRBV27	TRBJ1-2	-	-	TGTGCCAGCAGTTTAGGGGGGTTCTATGGCTACACCTTC	CASSLGGFYGYTF
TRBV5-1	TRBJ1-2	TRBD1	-	TGCGCCAGCAGCTCTGGGAATAGGGGACAGGGGGACGGTGGCTACACCTTC	CASSSGNRGQGDGGYTF
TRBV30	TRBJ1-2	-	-	TGTGCCTGGAGTAAAAACACCGGCTACACCTTC	CAWSKNTGYTF
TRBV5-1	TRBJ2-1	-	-	TGCGCCAGCAGCCTTTTGGGCGAGGGCAATGAGCAGTTCTTC	CASSLLGEGNEQFF
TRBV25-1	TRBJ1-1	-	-	TGTGCCAGCAGTGAACTGGGGAGGGGGGCGCATACTGAAGCTTTCTTT	CASSELGRGAHTEAFF
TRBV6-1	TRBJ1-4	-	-	TGTGCCAGCAGTGACAGGGGTTTAGGTGAAAAACTGTTTTTT	CASSDRGLGEKLFF
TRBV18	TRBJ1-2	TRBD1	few	TGTGCCAGCTCACAGCAGGGGGTGGATTATGGCTACACCTTC	CASSQQGVDYGYTF
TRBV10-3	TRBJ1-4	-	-	TGTGCCATCAGTGAGGAGGGCAGGCTGGGGGAAAAACTGTTTTTT	CAISEEGRLGEKLFF
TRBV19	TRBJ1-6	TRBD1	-	TGTGCCAGTAGTATTGGCAGGGGGCAGAACTATAATTCACCCCTCCACTTT	CASSIGRGQNYNSPLHF
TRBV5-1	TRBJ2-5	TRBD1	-	TGCGCCAGCAGCCCCGGGACAGGGGTTGAGACCCAGTACTTC	CASSPGTGVETQYF